This T cell receptor (beta chain) stems from a study of blood T cells in healthy people across ages. About this clonotype: The antigen is unknown.

The use of a sample-barcoded 5' primer and a J-beta primer mix characterized a second PCR of 7 to 11 cycles. Each CDR3 protein gets one entry after TCRdb re-called the 5' RACE reads with MiXCR. Among some 1,800,000 distinct CDR3 sequences listed, about two fifths were seen once. J lost 4 bases, V lost 4 bases, and 13 bases had no gene match. This CDR3 is 16 amino acids long. Germline loops: CDR1 LGHDT, CDR2 YNNKEL (reference sequence). Regarding the study as a whole: Both higher diversity and more naive CD4+ cells marked long-lived donors when set against aged donors.

The source is a human donor in good health. This sequence joins TRBV3-1 and TRBJ2-7, with 7 bases matching TRBD2. Sample: blood. CDR3: CASSPKTSREAYEQYF. In DNA, the CDR3 is TGTGCCAGCAGCCCAAAGACTAGCCGAGAGGCTTACGAGCAGTACTTC.